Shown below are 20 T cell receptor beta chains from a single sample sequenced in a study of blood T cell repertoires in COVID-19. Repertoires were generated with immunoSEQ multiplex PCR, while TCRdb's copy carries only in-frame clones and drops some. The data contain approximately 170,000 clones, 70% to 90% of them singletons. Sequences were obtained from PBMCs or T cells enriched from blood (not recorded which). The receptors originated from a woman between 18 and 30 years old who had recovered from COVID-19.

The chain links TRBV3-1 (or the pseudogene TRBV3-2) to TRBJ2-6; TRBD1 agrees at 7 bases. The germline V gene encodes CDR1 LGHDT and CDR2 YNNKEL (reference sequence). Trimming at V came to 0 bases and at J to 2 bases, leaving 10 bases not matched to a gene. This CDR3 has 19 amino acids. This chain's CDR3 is CASSQDGQAENAGANVLTF. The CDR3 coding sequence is TGTGCCAGCAGCCAAGACGGACAGGCGGAGAATGCTGGGGCCAACGTCCTGACTTTC.

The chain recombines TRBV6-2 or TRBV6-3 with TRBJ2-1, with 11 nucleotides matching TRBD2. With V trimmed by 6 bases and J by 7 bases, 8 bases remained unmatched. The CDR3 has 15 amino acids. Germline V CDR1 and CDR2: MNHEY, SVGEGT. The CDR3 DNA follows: TGTGCCAGCAGCCAACTAGCGGGAGAGCTTAATGAGCAGTTCTTC. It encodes CASSQLAGELNEQFF.

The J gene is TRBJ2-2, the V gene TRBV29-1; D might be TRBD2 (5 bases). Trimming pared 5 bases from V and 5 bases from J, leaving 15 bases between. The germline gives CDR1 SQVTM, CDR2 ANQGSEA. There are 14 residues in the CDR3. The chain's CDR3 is CSVTGGSSTGELFF. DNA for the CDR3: TGCAGCGTTACTGGCGGGTCTTCTACCGGGGAGCTGTTTTTT.

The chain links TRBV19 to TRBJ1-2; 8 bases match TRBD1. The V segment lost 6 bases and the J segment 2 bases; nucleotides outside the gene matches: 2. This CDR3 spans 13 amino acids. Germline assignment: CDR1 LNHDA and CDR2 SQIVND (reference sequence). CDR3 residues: CASRAGGNYGYTF. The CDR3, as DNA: TGTGCCAGTAGGGCAGGGGGCAACTATGGCTACACCTTC.

This chain's CDR3 is CASSVASGPNTGELFF. As DNA, the CDR3 is TGTGCCAGCAGCGTCGCTAGCGGTCCAAACACCGGGGAGCTGTTTTTT. This rearrangement joins TRBV9 to TRBJ2-2, with 7 bases matching TRBD2. Germline assignment: CDR1 SGDLS and CDR2 YYNGEE. Germline trimming cut 2 bases from V and 2 bases from J; bases unmatched to any gene: 6. The CDR3 has 16 residues.

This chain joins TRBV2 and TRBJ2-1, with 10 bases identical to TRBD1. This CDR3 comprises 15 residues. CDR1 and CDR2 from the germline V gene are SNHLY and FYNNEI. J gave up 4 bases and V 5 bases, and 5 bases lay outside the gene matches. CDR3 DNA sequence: TGTGCCAGCAGTTCGGACAGGGGGGGTTACAATGAGCAGTTCTTC. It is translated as CASSSDRGGYNEQFF.

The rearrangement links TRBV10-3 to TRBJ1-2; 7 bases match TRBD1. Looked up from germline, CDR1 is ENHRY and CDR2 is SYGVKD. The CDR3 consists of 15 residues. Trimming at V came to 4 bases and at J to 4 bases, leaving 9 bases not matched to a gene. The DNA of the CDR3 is TGTGCCATCAGTGTTGGACACAGGGGTCCCTATGGCTACACCTTC. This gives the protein CAISVGHRGPYGYTF.

The CDR3 is CAAPGQGDVGYGYTF. CDR3 DNA sequence: TGTGCCGCACCGGGACAGGGAGACGTCGGCTATGGCTACACCTTC. This rearrangement joins TRBV30 to TRBJ1-2, with 9 bases lining up with TRBD1. The ends lost 8 bases at V and 4 bases at J; junction bases unmatched: 14. CDR1 is GTSNPN and CDR2 is SVGIG in the germline V gene (reference sequence). The CDR3 has 15 residues.

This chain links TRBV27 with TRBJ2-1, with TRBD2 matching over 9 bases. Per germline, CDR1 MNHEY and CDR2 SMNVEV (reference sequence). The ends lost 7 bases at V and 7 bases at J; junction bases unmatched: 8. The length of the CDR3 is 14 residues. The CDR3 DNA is TGTGCCAGCAAGGGTATCAGCGGGAGGAATGAGCAGTTCTTC. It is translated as CASKGISGRNEQFF.

The CDR3 reads CASSGDRGHSSYEQYF. The CDR3 DNA reads TGTGCCAGCAGCGGGGACAGGGGGCACAGCTCCTACGAGCAGTACTTC. This rearrangement joins TRBV7-2 to TRBJ2-7, with 12 bases fitting TRBD1. In germline, CDR1 is SGHTA, CDR2 FQGNSA. Trimming cost V 5 bases and J 0 bases; bases outside gene matches: 5. This CDR3 has 16 residues.

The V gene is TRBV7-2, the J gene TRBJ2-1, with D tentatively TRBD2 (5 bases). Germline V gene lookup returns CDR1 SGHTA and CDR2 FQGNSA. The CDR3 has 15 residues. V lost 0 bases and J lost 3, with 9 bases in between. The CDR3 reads CASSLASGFYNEQFF. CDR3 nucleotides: TGTGCCAGCAGCTTAGCGAGCGGTTTCTACAATGAGCAGTTCTTC.

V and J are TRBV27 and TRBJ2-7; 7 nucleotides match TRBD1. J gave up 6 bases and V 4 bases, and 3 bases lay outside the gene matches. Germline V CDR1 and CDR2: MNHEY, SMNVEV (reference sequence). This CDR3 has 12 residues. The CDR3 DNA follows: TGTGCCAGCAGTTACAGGGGTAGCGAGCAGTACTTC. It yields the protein CASSYRGSEQYF.

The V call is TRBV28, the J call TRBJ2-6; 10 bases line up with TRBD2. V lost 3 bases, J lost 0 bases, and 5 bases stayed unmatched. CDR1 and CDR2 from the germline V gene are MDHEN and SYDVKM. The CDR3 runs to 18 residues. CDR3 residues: CASSFQREGISGANVLTF. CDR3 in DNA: TGTGCCAGCAGTTTTCAGCGGGAGGGAATCTCTGGGGCCAACGTCCTGACTTTC.

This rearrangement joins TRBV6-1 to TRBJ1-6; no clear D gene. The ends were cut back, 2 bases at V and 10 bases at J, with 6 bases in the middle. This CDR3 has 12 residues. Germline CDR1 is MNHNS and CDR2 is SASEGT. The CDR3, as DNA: TGTGCCAGCAGTGAAACTCCGTCACCCCTCCACTTT. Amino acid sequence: CASSETPSPLHF.

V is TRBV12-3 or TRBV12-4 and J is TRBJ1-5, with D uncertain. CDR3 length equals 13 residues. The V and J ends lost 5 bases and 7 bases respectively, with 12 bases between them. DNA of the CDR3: TGTGCCAGCAGTCCTCTCTGGGCACAGCCCCAGCATTTT. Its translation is CASSPLWAQPQHF.

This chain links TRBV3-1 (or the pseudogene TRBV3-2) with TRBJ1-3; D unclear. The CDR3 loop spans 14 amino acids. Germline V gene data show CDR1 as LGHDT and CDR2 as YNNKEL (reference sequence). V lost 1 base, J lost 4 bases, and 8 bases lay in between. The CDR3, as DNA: TGTGCCAGCAGCCAAGGCGGCCTAGGAAACACCATATATTTT. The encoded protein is CASSQGGLGNTIYF.

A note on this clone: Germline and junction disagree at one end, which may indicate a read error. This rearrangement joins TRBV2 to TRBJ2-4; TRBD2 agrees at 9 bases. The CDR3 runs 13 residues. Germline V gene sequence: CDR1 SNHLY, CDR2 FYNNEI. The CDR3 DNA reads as TGTGCCAGCAGTCCCACAAAGAGCGGGAGGCCGCCTTTC. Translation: CASSPTKSGRPPF. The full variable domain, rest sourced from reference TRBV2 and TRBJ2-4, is EPEVTQTPSHQVTQMGQEVILRCVPISNHLYFYWYRQILGQKVEFLVSFYNNEISEKSEIFDDQFSVERPDGSNFTLKIRSTKLEDSAMYFCASSPTKSGRPPFGAGTRLSVL.

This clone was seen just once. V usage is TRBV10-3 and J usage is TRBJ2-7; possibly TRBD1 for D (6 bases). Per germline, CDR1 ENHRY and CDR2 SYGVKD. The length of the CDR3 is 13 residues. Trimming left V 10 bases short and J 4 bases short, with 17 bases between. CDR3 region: CASRLTQGYEQYF. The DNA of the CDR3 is TGTGCCAGCCGCCTTACACAGGGTTACGAGCAGTACTTC.

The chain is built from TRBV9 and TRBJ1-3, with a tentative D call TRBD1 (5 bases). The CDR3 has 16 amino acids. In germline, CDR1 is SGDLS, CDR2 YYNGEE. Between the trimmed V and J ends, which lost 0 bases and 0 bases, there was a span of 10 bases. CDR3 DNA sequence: TGTGCCAGCAGCGTAGTTCAGGGCCTCTCTGGAAACACCATATATTTT. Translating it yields CASSVVQGLSGNTIYF.

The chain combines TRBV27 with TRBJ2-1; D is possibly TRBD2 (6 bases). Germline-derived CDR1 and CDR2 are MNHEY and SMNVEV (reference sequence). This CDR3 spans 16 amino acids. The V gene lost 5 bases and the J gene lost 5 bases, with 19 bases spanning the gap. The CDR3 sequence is CASSLTPRGTNNEQFF. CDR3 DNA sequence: TGTGCCAGCAGTCTGACCCCGCGGGGAACCAACAATGAGCAGTTCTTC.